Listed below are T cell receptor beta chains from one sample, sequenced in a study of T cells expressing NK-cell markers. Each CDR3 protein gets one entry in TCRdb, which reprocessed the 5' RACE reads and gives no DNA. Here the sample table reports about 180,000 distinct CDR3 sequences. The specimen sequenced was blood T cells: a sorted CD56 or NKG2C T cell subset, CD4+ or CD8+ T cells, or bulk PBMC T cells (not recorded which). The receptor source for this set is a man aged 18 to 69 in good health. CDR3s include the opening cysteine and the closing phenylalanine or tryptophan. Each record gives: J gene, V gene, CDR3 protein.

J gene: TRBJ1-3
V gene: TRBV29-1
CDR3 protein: CSVLRQASGNTIYF

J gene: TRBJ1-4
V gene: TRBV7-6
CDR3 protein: CASSLDATGTDNEKLFF

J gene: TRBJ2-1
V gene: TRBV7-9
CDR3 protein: CASSPLGGQNEQFF

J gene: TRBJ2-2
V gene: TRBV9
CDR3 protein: CASSVSGQGITGELFF

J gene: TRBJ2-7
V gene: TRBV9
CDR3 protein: CASSAPGRGRSYEQYF

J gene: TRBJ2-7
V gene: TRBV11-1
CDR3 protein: CASSPPLLAGGMAGTYEQYF

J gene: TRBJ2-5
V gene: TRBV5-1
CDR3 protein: CASEGQGGKETQYF

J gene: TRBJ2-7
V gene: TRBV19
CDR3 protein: CASSTRGETYEQYF

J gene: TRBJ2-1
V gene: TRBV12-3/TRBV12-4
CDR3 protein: CASSSSSPHVEQFF

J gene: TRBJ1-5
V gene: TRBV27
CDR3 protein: CASSFSGPSRDQPQHF

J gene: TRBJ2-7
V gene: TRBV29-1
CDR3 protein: CSVSEGINEQYF

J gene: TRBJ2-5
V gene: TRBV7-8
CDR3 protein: CASSLVLDRGLGETQYF

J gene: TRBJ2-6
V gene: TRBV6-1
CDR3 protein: CASSEGPTTAAGANVLTF

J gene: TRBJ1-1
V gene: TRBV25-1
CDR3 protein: CASTAGGGWTEAFF

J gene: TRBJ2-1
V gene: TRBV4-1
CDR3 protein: CASSQGASGGYNEQFF

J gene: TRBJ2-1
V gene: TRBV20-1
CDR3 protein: CSATEDVRNEQFF

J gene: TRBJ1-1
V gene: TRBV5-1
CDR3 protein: CASSAGTGPFEAFF

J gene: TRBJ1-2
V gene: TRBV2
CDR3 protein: CASSGTGYGYTF

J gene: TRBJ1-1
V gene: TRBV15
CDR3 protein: CATSGTAGHTEAFF

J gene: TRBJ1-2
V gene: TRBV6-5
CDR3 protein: CASSYSTGMYGYTF

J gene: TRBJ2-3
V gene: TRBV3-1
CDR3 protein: CASSPFSGASTDTQYF

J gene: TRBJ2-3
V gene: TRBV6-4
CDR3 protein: CASSVAGGRSDTQYF

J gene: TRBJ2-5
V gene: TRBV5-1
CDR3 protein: CASNRGRDSETQYF

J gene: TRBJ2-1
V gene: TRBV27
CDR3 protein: CASSLLVTGREQFF

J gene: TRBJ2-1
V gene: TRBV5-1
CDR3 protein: CASSLGNRGTFDNEQFF

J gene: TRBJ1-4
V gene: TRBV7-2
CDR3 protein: CASSLDASSTNEKLFF